The rows below give T cell receptor beta chains drawn from one sample of a study of regulatory T cells in long-lasting Graves disease. TCRdb re-analysed the multiplex PCR reads in MiXCR, keeping a single row per CDR3 protein. Counted here are roughly 400,000 distinct CDR3 sequences, around 21% occurring once; the ten biggest clones make up about 20%. The sample was peripheral blood mononuclear cells (PBMCs), taken when the disease was refractory, from a patient treated with antithyroid drugs. Source of these receptors: a female donor with Graves disease. The CDR3 runs from the conserved cysteine through the conserved F or W. D genes are given only for firm matches. Clone size is not always given. Where it is, it says once, few, many or a class for expanded clones.

len: 15; d_gene: TRBD1; v_gene: TRBV2; j_gene: TRBJ2-7; abundance: many; CDR3nt: TGTGCCAGCAGTGGCTCGGGACAGGGGGAGTTCGAGCAGTACTTC; CDR3aa: CASSGSGQGEFEQYF
len: 14; d_gene: TRBD1; v_gene: TRBV4-1; j_gene: TRBJ1-1; abundance: many; CDR3nt: TGCGCCAGCAGCCCCCAGGGGGGGGGCACTGAAGCTTTCTTT; CDR3aa: CASSPQGGGTEAFF
len: 15; d_gene: -; v_gene: TRBV4-2; j_gene: TRBJ1-2; abundance: many; CDR3nt: TGTGCCAGCAGCCAAGATGTACAGGGAAACTATGGCTACACCTTC; CDR3aa: CASSQDVQGNYGYTF
len: 15; d_gene: TRBD2; v_gene: TRBV6-2/TRBV6-3; j_gene: TRBJ2-1; abundance: -; CDR3nt: TGTGCCAGCAGTTGGCGGACTAGCGGGAGTGGGGAGCAGTTCTTC; CDR3aa: CASSWRTSGSGEQFF
len: 13; d_gene: -; v_gene: TRBV7-9; j_gene: TRBJ1-2; abundance: few; CDR3nt: TGTGCCAGCAGCTTATACGGTAGCTATGGCTACACCTTC; CDR3aa: CASSLYGSYGYTF
len: 13; d_gene: TRBD1; v_gene: TRBV20-1; j_gene: TRBJ2-5; abundance: -; CDR3nt: TGCAGTGCCCGGACAGGGAGCAAGGAGACCCAGTACTTC; CDR3aa: CSARTGSKETQYF
len: 12; d_gene: -; v_gene: TRBV7-9; j_gene: TRBJ1-1; abundance: many; CDR3nt: TGTGCCAGCAGCTTTGGGGGCCCTGAAGCTTTCTTT; CDR3aa: CASSFGGPEAFF
len: 15; d_gene: TRBD1; v_gene: TRBV20-1; j_gene: TRBJ2-5; abundance: -; CDR3nt: TGCAGTGCTAGAGACCCGACAGGGTACCAAGAGACCCAGTACTTC; CDR3aa: CSARDPTGYQETQYF
len: 13; d_gene: TRBD1; v_gene: TRBV6-1; j_gene: TRBJ1-1; abundance: once; CDR3nt: TGTGCCAAAACAGGGGCGCTGAACACTGAAGCTTCCTTT; CDR3aa: CAKTGALNTEASF
len: 15; d_gene: -; v_gene: TRBV19; j_gene: TRBJ2-2; abundance: -; CDR3nt: TGTGCCAGTAGTATCGTCGGGACGGACACCGGGGAGCTGTTTTTT; CDR3aa: CASSIVGTDTGELFF
len: 16; d_gene: -; v_gene: TRBV5-5; j_gene: TRBJ2-5; abundance: many; CDR3nt: TGTGCCAGCAGCTTGGCCTCAGGGATTGGGCAAGAGACCCAGTACTTC; CDR3aa: CASSLASGIGQETQYF
len: 14; d_gene: -; v_gene: TRBV2; j_gene: TRBJ1-2; abundance: many; CDR3nt: TGTGCCAGCAGCGGTACCGGGACTAAGGGTGGCTACACCTTC; CDR3aa: CASSGTGTKGGYTF
len: 11; d_gene: TRBD1; v_gene: TRBV28; j_gene: TRBJ1-2; abundance: many; CDR3nt: TGTGCCAGCAGCTGGACAGGGGGCTACACCTTC; CDR3aa: CASSWTGGYTF
len: 14; d_gene: -; v_gene: TRBV28; j_gene: TRBJ2-6; abundance: few; CDR3nt: TGTGCCAGCAGTCCAAAATTTGCTTCCAACGTCCTGACTTTC; CDR3aa: CASSPKFASNVLTF
len: 15; d_gene: -; v_gene: TRBV6-5; j_gene: TRBJ2-7; abundance: many; CDR3nt: TGTGCCAGCAGTTCTACCGGGACACCCCCCTACGAGCAGTACTTC; CDR3aa: CASSSTGTPPYEQYF
len: 13; d_gene: -; v_gene: TRBV12-3/TRBV12-4; j_gene: TRBJ2-5; abundance: many; CDR3nt: TGTGCCAGCAGTAAAACAGCTAAAGAGACCCAGTACTTC; CDR3aa: CASSKTAKETQYF
len: 15; d_gene: TRBD1; v_gene: TRBV27; j_gene: TRBJ1-5; abundance: many; CDR3nt: TGTGCCAGCAGTGAAGGACAGGGGCAAGACCAGCCCCAGCATTTT; CDR3aa: CASSEGQGQDQPQHF
len: 13; d_gene: -; v_gene: TRBV28; j_gene: TRBJ2-5; abundance: many; CDR3nt: TGTGCCAGCAGCCCCCCAGGAAAAGAGACCCAGTACTTC; CDR3aa: CASSPPGKETQYF
len: 15; d_gene: -; v_gene: TRBV7-2; j_gene: TRBJ2-5; abundance: many; CDR3nt: TGTGCCAGCAGCCCCCAGGTGGGGGTTTCAGAGACCCAGTACTTC; CDR3aa: CASSPQVGVSETQYF
len: 13; d_gene: -; v_gene: TRBV10-3; j_gene: TRBJ1-1; abundance: many; CDR3nt: TGTGCCATCAGTGAGGACGGAGACTGGGAAGCTTTCTTT; CDR3aa: CAISEDGDWEAFF
len: 13; d_gene: -; v_gene: TRBV27; j_gene: TRBJ2-7; abundance: -; CDR3nt: TGTGCCAGCAGTCCACAGGTGCGGTACGAGCAGTACTTC; CDR3aa: CASSPQVRYEQYF
len: 11; d_gene: -; v_gene: TRBV27; j_gene: TRBJ2-7; abundance: many; CDR3nt: TGTGCCACCGGGAGCTCCTACGAGCAGTACTTC; CDR3aa: CATGSSYEQYF
len: 14; d_gene: -; v_gene: TRBV28; j_gene: TRBJ1-2; abundance: many; CDR3nt: TGTGCCAGCACCGCAGTGGGGTTTAACTATGGCTACACCTTC; CDR3aa: CASTAVGFNYGYTF
len: 15; d_gene: -; v_gene: TRBV20-1; j_gene: TRBJ1-6; abundance: few; CDR3nt: TGCAGTGCTCCATCCGGGGCTGGGAGAAATTCACCCCTCCACTTT; CDR3aa: CSAPSGAGRNSPLHF
len: 16; d_gene: TRBD2; v_gene: TRBV28; j_gene: TRBJ2-7; abundance: many; CDR3nt: TGTGCCAGCAGTGCCCTAGCGGGGGCCGAGTCCTACGAGCAGTACTTC; CDR3aa: CASSALAGAESYEQYF
len: 13; d_gene: -; v_gene: TRBV7-2; j_gene: TRBJ1-2; abundance: many; CDR3nt: TGTGCCAGCAGCCAAGACAAGGACTATGGCTACACCTTC; CDR3aa: CASSQDKDYGYTF
len: 15; d_gene: TRBD1; v_gene: TRBV12-3/TRBV12-4; j_gene: TRBJ2-1; abundance: -; CDR3nt: TGTGCCAGCAGCCCGACGGACAGGGGCTATAATGAGCAGTTCTTC; CDR3aa: CASSPTDRGYNEQFF
len: 15; d_gene: TRBD1; v_gene: TRBV27; j_gene: TRBJ2-7; abundance: -; CDR3nt: TGTGCCAGCAGGGACAGGGGCGTTTTGGGCTACGAGCAGTACTTC; CDR3aa: CASRDRGVLGYEQYF
len: 12; d_gene: -; v_gene: TRBV6-1; j_gene: TRBJ1-1; abundance: -; CDR3nt: TGTGCCAGCAGTAGGGGAATCACTGAAGCTTTCTTT; CDR3aa: CASSRGITEAFF
len: 15; d_gene: -; v_gene: TRBV7-9; j_gene: TRBJ2-5; abundance: many; CDR3nt: TGTGCCAGCAGCTTAGCGCTCTTCAGGGTAGAGACCCAGTACTTC; CDR3aa: CASSLALFRVETQYF
len: 18; d_gene: -; v_gene: TRBV6-5; j_gene: TRBJ2-7; abundance: many; CDR3nt: TGTGCCAGCAGTTACTCATCGTCCGGGACAGGACTAGTTTACGAGCAGTACTTC; CDR3aa: CASSYSSSGTGLVYEQYF
len: 15; d_gene: TRBD1; v_gene: TRBV7-9; j_gene: TRBJ2-5; abundance: few; CDR3nt: TGTGCCAGCAGGGGACAGACCCCCTACCAAGAGACCCAGTACTTC; CDR3aa: CASRGQTPYQETQYF
len: 14; d_gene: -; v_gene: TRBV13; j_gene: TRBJ2-5; abundance: -; CDR3nt: TGTGCCAGCAGCCGAGAGGGGAAGGGAGAGACCCAGTACTTC; CDR3aa: CASSREGKGETQYF
len: 17; d_gene: -; v_gene: TRBV7-2; j_gene: TRBJ1-4; abundance: many; CDR3nt: TGTGCCAGCAGCCGACACGTACTTGGGCGGCTAAATGAAAAACTGTTTTTT; CDR3aa: CASSRHVLGRLNEKLFF
len: 15; d_gene: -; v_gene: TRBV5-4; j_gene: TRBJ2-4; abundance: -; CDR3nt: TGTGCCAGCAGCTTGTCCATTGGCGCCAAAAACATTCAGTACTTC; CDR3aa: CASSLSIGAKNIQYF
len: 16; d_gene: TRBD1; v_gene: TRBV20-1; j_gene: TRBJ2-5; abundance: few; CDR3nt: TGCAGTGCTAGGATGGCCCTGGGACAGGAGATAGAGACCCAGTACTTC; CDR3aa: CSARMALGQEIETQYF
len: 13; d_gene: -; v_gene: TRBV12-3/TRBV12-4; j_gene: TRBJ2-7; abundance: many; CDR3nt: TGTGCCAGCAGCAGATGGCCGATGGACGAGCAGTACTTC; CDR3aa: CASSRWPMDEQYF
len: 15; d_gene: -; v_gene: TRBV20-1; j_gene: TRBJ2-2; abundance: once; CDR3nt: TGCAGTGCCCCGCTGGCAATCGCGAACACCGGGGAGCTGTTTTTT; CDR3aa: CSAPLAIANTGELFF
len: 15; d_gene: TRBD2; v_gene: TRBV6-1; j_gene: TRBJ2-7; abundance: -; CDR3nt: TGTGCCAGCAGTGGGAAAAGCGGGAACTCCTACGAGCAGTACTTC; CDR3aa: CASSGKSGNSYEQYF
len: 15; d_gene: TRBD1; v_gene: TRBV15; j_gene: TRBJ2-7; abundance: -; CDR3nt: TGTGCCACCAGCAGAGATCCGGGACAGAGCTACGAGCAGTACTTC; CDR3aa: CATSRDPGQSYEQYF
len: 10; d_gene: -; v_gene: TRBV28; j_gene: TRBJ1-3; abundance: -; CDR3nt: TGTGCCAGCTTTGGAAACACCATATATTTT; CDR3aa: CASFGNTIYF
len: 13; d_gene: -; v_gene: TRBV5-6; j_gene: TRBJ2-1; abundance: few; CDR3nt: TGTGCCAGCAGCCGCGGTTGGAACAATGAGCAGTTCTTC; CDR3aa: CASSRGWNNEQFF
len: 12; d_gene: -; v_gene: TRBV20-1; j_gene: TRBJ1-2; abundance: -; CDR3nt: TGCAGTGCTAGTAGTACAGGCTATGGCTACACCTTC; CDR3aa: CSASSTGYGYTF
len: 14; d_gene: -; v_gene: TRBV20-1; j_gene: TRBJ2-7; abundance: many; CDR3nt: TGCAGTGCTAGAGATAGGGCAGGGCTCGACGAGCAGTACTTC; CDR3aa: CSARDRAGLDEQYF
len: 15; d_gene: -; v_gene: TRBV9; j_gene: TRBJ1-5; abundance: -; CDR3nt: TGTGCCAGCAGCGTAGGGACAGATCGCAATCAGCCCCAGCATTTT; CDR3aa: CASSVGTDRNQPQHF
len: 14; d_gene: -; v_gene: TRBV2; j_gene: TRBJ2-5; abundance: many; CDR3nt: TGTGCCAGCAATTCAGGGGTTCCCCCAGAGACCCAGTACTTC; CDR3aa: CASNSGVPPETQYF
len: 15; d_gene: -; v_gene: TRBV11-2; j_gene: TRBJ2-7; abundance: many; CDR3nt: TGTGCCAGCAGCTTAGTTTATGGCGGCGTGAAGGAGCAGTACTTC; CDR3aa: CASSLVYGGVKEQYF
len: 17; d_gene: -; v_gene: TRBV7-6; j_gene: TRBJ2-6; abundance: -; CDR3nt: TGTGCCAGCAGCTTAATAGTGCCCGGGACAGGGGCCAACGTCCTGACTTTC; CDR3aa: CASSLIVPGTGANVLTF
len: 14; d_gene: -; v_gene: TRBV10-3; j_gene: TRBJ2-7; abundance: -; CDR3nt: TGTGCCATCAGTTCGCCCGGAAGCTCCTACGAGCAGTACTTC; CDR3aa: CAISSPGSSYEQYF
len: 16; d_gene: -; v_gene: TRBV28; j_gene: TRBJ2-5; abundance: -; CDR3nt: TGTGCCAGCAGTCCTCAGGGGGGCGCTGACCAAGAGACCCAGTACTTC; CDR3aa: CASSPQGGADQETQYF
len: 15; d_gene: -; v_gene: TRBV7-6; j_gene: TRBJ2-3; abundance: -; CDR3nt: TGTGCCAGCAGCCCGACGCGGTCCCGCACAGATACGCAGTATTTT; CDR3aa: CASSPTRSRTDTQYF
len: 15; d_gene: -; v_gene: TRBV19; j_gene: TRBJ1-4; abundance: few; CDR3nt: TGTGCCAGTAGCGTAAAAGGGTGGACTAATGAAAAACTGTTTTTT; CDR3aa: CASSVKGWTNEKLFF
len: 13; d_gene: -; v_gene: TRBV6-1; j_gene: TRBJ1-6; abundance: -; CDR3nt: TGTGCCAGCAGTGACGGACTTTCCGCACCCCTCCACTTT; CDR3aa: CASSDGLSAPLHF
len: 13; d_gene: -; v_gene: TRBV18; j_gene: TRBJ1-1; abundance: -; CDR3nt: TGTGCCAGCTCACCACAGGGTAAGACTGAAGCTTTCTTT; CDR3aa: CASSPQGKTEAFF